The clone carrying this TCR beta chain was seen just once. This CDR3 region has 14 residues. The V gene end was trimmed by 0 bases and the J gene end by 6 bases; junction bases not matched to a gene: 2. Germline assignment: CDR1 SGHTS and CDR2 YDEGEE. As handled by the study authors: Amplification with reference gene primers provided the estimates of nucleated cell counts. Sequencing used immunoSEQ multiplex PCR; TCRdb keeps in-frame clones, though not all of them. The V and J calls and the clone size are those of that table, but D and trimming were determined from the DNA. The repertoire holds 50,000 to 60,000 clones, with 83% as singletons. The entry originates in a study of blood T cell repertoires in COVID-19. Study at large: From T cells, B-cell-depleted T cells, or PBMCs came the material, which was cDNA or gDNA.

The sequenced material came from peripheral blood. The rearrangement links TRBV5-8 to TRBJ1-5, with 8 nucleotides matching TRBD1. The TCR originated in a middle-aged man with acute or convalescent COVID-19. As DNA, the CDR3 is TGTGCCAGCAGCTTGGACAGGGGGGGTCAGCCCCAGCATTTT. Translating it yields CASSLDRGGQPQHF.